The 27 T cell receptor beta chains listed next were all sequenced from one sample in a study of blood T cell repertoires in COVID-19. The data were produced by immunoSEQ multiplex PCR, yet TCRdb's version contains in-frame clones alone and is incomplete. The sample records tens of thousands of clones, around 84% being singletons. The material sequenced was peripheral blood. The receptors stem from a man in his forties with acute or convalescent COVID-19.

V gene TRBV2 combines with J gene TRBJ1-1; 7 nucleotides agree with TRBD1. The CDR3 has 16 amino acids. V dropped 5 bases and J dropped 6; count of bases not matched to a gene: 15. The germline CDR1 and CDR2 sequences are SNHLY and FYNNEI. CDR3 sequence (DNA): TGTGCCAGCAGTACGAGACAGGGTGGGTTTGGGTCTGAAGCTTTCTTT. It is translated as CASSTRQGGFGSEAFF.

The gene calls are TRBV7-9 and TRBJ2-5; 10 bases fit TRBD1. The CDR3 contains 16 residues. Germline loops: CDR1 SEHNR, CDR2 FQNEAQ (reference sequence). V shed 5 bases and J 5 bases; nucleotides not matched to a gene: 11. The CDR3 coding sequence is TGTGCCAGCAGCAAACCCGGACAGGGGGGTGGCGAGACCCAGTACTTC. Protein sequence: CASSKPGQGGGETQYF.

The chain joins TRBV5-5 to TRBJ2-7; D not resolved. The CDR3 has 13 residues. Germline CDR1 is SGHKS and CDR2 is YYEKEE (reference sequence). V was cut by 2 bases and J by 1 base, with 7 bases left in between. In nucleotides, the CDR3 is TGTGCCAGCAGCTTAACGGGTTCCTACGAGCAGTACTTC. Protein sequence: CASSLTGSYEQYF.

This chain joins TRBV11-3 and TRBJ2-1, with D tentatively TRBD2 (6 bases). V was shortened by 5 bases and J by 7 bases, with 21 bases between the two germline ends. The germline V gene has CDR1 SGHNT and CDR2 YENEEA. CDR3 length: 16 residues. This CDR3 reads CASSTRVGGRLNEQFF. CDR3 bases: TGTGCCAGCAGCACCCGAGTGGGGGGAAGGTTGAATGAGCAGTTCTTC.

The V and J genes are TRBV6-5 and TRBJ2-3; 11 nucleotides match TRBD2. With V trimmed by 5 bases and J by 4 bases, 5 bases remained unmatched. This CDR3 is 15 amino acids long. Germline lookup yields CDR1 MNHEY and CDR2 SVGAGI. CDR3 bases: TGTGCCAGCAGTATCACTAGCGGGAGCGCAGATACGCAGTATTTT. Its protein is CASSITSGSADTQYF.

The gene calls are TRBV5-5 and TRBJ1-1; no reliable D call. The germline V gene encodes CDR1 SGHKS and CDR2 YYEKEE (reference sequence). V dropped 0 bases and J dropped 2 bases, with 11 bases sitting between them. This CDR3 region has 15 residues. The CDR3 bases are TGTGCCAGCAGCTTGGAGATGCGGATTAACACTGAAGCTTTCTTT. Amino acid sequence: CASSLEMRINTEAFF.

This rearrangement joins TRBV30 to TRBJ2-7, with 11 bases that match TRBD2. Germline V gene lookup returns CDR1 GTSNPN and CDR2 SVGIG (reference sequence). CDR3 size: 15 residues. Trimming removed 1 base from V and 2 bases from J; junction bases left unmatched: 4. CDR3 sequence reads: CAWSAGTSGTYEQYF. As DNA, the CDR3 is TGTGCCTGGAGTGCCGGGACTAGCGGTACCTACGAGCAGTACTTC.

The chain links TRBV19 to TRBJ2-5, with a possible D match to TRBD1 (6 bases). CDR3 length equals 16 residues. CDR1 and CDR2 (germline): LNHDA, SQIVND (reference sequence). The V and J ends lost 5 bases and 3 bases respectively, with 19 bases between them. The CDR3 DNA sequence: TGTGCCAGTAGTCCCCAGGGGCATTATAGCGAAGAGACCCAGTACTTC. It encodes CASSPQGHYSEETQYF. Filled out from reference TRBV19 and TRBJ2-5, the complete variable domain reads DGGITQSPKYLFRKEGQNVTLSCEQNLNHDAMYWYRQDPGQGLRLIYYSQIVNDFQKGDIAEGYSVSREKKESFPLTVTSAQKNPTAFYLCASSPQGHYSEETQYFGPGTRLLVL.

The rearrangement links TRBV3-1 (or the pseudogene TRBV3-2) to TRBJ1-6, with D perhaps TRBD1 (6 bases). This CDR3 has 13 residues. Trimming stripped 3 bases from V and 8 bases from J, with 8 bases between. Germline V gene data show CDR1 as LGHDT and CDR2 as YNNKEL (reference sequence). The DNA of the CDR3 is TGTGCCAGCAGCCAGCCAGGGGATTCACCCCTCCACTTT. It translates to CASSQPGDSPLHF.

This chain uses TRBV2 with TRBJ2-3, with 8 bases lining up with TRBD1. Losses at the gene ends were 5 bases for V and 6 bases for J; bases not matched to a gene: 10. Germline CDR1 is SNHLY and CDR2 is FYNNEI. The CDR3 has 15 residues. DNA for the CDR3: TGTGCCAGCAGTAAATCGGCAGGGGGCGCTGATACGCAGTATTTT. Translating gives CASSKSAGGADTQYF.

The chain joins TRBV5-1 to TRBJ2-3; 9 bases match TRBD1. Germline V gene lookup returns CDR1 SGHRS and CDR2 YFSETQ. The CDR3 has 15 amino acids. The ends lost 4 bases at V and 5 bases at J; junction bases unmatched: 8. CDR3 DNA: TGCGCCAGCAGCCTTCGACAGGGGGGCGGAGATACGCAGTATTTT. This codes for CASSLRQGGGDTQYF.

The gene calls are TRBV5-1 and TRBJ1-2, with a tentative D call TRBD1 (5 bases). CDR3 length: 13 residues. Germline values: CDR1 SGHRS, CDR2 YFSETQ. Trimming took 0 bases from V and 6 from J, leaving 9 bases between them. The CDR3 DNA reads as TGCGCCAGCAGCTTGGCCGGGGGGAATGGCTACACCTTC. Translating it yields CASSLAGGNGYTF.

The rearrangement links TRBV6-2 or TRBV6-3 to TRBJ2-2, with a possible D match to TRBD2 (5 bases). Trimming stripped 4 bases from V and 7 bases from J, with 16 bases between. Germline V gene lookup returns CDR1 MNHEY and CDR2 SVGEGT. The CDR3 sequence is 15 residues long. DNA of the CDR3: TGTGCCAGCAGTTCCCCCACGCGGGTATTCGGGGAGCTGTTTTTT. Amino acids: CASSSPTRVFGELFF.

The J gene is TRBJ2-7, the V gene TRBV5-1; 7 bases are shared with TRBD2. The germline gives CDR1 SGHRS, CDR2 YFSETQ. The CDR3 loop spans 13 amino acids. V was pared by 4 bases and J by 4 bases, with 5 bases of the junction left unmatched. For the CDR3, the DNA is TGCGCCAGCAGCGGGAGGGGAGTGTACGAGCAGTACTTC. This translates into CASSGRGVYEQYF. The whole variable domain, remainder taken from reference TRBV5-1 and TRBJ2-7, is KAGVTQTPRYLIKTRGQQVTLSCSPISGHRSVSWYQQTPGQGLQFLFEYFSETQRNKGNFPGRFSGRQFSNSRSEMNVSTLELGDSALYLCASSGRGVYEQYFGPGTRLTVT.

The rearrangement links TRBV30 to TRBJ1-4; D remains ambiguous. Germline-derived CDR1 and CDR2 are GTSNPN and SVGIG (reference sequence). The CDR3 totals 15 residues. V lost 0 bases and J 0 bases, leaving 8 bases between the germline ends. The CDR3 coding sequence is TGTGCCTGGAGTGTCCGGCAGGCAACTAATGAAAAACTGTTTTTT. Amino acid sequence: CAWSVRQATNEKLFF.

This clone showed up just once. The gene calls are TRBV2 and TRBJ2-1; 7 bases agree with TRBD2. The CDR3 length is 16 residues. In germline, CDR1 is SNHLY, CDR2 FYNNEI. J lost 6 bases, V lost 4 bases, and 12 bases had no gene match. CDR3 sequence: CASSALRGGGVNEQFF. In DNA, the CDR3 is TGTGCCAGCAGTGCCCTCCGGGGTGGGGGGGTCAATGAGCAGTTCTTC.

CDR3 loop: CAWSRRTGAGDTEAFF. The CDR3 nucleotides read TGTGCCTGGAGTCGACGGACAGGGGCTGGGGACACTGAAGCTTTCTTT. The chain has TRBV30 and TRBJ1-1; 9 bases align to TRBD1. This CDR3 has 16 amino acids. Germline V gene data show CDR1 as GTSNPN and CDR2 as SVGIG (reference sequence). V shed 2 bases, J shed 3 bases, and the junction held 10 bases outside the gene matches. Full variable domain (missing parts from reference TRBV30 and TRBJ1-1): SQTIHQWPATLVQPVGSPLSLECTVEGTSNPNLYWYRQAAGRGLQLLFYSVGIGQISSEVPQNLSASRPQDRQFILSSKKLLLSDSGFYLCAWSRRTGAGDTEAFFGQGTRLTVV.

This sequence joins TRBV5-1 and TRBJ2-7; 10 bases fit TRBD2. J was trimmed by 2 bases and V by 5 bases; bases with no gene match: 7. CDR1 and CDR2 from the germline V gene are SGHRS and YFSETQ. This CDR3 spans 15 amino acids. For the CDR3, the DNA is TGCGCCAGCAGTACCGGGACTAGCGAACCCTACGAGCAGTACTTC. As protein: CASSTGTSEPYEQYF.

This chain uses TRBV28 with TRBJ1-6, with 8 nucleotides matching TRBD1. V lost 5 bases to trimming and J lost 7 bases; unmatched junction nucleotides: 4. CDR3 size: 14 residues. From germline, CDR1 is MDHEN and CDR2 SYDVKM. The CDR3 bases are TGTGCCAGCAGTAGGACAGGGATAAATTCACCCCTCCACTTT. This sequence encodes CASSRTGINSPLHF.

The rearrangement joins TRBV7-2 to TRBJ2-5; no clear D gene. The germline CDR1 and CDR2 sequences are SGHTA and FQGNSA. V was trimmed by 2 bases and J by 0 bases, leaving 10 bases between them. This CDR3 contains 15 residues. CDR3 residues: CASSLRVSNQETQYF. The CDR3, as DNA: TGTGCCAGCAGCTTACGGGTCAGCAACCAAGAGACCCAGTACTTC. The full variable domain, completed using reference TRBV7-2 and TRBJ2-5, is GAGVSQSPSNKVTEKGKDVELRCDPISGHTALYWYRQSLGQGLEFLIYFQGNSAPDKSGLPSDRFSAERTGGSVSTLTIQRTQQEDSAVYLCASSLRVSNQETQYFGPGTRLLVL.

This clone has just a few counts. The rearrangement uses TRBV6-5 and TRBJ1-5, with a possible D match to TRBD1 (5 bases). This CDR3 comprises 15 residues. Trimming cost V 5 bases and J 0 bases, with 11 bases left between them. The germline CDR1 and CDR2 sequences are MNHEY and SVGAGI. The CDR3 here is CASSPFRDSNQPQHF. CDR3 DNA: TGTGCCAGCAGTCCCTTCAGGGATAGCAATCAGCCCCAGCATTTT.

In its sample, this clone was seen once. The CDR3 loop is CASSLPGGANTGELFF. The CDR3 DNA follows: TGTGCCAGTAGTCTCCCGGGGGGGGCGAACACCGGGGAGCTGTTTTTT. The chain carries TRBV19 and TRBJ2-2; 8 nucleotides align to TRBD2. The ends lost 5 bases at V and 0 bases at J; junction bases unmatched: 5. CDR1 LNHDA and CDR2 SQIVND come from the germline V gene (reference sequence). CDR3 length: 16 residues.

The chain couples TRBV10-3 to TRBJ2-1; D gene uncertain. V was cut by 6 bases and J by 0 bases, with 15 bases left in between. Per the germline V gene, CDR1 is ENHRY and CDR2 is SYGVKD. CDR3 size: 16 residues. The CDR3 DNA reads TGTGCCATCAGCCCTCTACTACTCTTCTCCTACAATGAGCAGTTCTTC. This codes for CAISPLLLFSYNEQFF.

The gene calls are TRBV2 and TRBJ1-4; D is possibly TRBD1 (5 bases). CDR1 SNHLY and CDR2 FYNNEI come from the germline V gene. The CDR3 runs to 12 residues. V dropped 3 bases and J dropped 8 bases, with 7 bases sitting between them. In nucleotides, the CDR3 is TGTGCCAGCAGTGAGGGGGGGGAAAAACTGTTTTTT. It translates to CASSEGGEKLFF.

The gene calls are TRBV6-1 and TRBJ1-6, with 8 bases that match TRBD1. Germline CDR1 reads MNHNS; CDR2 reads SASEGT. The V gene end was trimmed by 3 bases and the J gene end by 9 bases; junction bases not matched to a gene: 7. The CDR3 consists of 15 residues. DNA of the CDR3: TGTGCCAGCAGTGATCGGACAGGGCTTTTTTCACCCCTCCACTTT. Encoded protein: CASSDRTGLFSPLHF.

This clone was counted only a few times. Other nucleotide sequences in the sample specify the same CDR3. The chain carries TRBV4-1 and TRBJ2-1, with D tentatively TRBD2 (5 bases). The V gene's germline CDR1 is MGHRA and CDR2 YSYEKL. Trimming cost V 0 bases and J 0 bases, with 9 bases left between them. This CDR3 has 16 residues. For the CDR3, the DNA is TGCGCCAGCAGCCAAGATCGAGGGTTCTCCTACAATGAGCAGTTCTTC. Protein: CASSQDRGFSYNEQFF.

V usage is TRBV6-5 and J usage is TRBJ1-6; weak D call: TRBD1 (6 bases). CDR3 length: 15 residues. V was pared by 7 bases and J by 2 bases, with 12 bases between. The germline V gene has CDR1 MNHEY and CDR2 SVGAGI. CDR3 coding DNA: TGTGCCAGCAATCCAGGACAGACCTATAATTCACCCCTCCACTTT. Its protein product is CASNPGQTYNSPLHF.